These T cell receptor beta chains were read from a single sample in a study of cytomegalovirus exposure and HLA in healthy donors. Sequenced by immunoSEQ multiplex PCR; TCRdb stores in-frame clones only, minus some. This sample yields about 160,000 clones, of which approximately 76% are seen a single time; over 1.1% belongs to the top ten. Sequenced sample: PBMCs. The receptors originated from a man between 60 and 75 years old in good health and CMV-seronegative. CDR3s include the opening cysteine and the closing phenylalanine or tryptophan. Each record gives: D gene, V gene, J gene, clone size, CDR3 DNA, CDR3 protein. A D gene is named only where the DNA matches it firmly. The size of a clone is reported for some rows only, either as once, few or many, or as a class for expanded clones.

TRBD1	TRBV5-8	TRBJ1-1	once	TGTGCCAGCAGCCTGTACAGGGGGCCGGGGAACACTGAAGCTTTCTTT	CASSLYRGPGNTEAFF
TRBD1	TRBV9	TRBJ2-3	-	TGTGCCAGCAGCTTTCAGGGGGCGTCAGATACGCAGTATTTT	CASSFQGASDTQYF
-	TRBV9	TRBJ1-4	-	TGTGCCAGCAGCGTCGGTGATGAAAAACTGTTTTTT	CASSVGDEKLFF
TRBD1	TRBV5-4	TRBJ1-1	-	TGTGCCAGCAGCTTGGAGGGAGACAGGGGCGTGACTGAAGCTTTCTTT	CASSLEGDRGVTEAFF
-	TRBV6-1	TRBJ1-3	-	TGTGCCAGCAGTGAAGAGAGAGGAAACACCATATATTTT	CASSEERGNTIYF
-	TRBV5-6	TRBJ2-2	-	TGTGCCAGCAGCCGACAGTCCCGATTGGGCACCGGGGAGCTGTTTTTT	CASSRQSRLGTGELFF
TRBD1	TRBV7-2	TRBJ1-4	-	TGTGCCAGCAGCTCGACGGGACAGGGGATCAAACTGTTTTTT	CASSSTGQGIKLFF
TRBD1	TRBV5-1	TRBJ2-1	-	TGCGCCAGTCAGGGGGATTACAATGAGCAGTTCTTC	CASQGDYNEQFF
-	TRBV18	TRBJ2-2	once	TGTGCCAGCTCACCACTGGGACACAGCACCGGGGAGCTGTTTTTT	CASSPLGHSTGELFF
-	TRBV6-5	TRBJ2-7	-	TGTGCCCCAGGCAGTCAATCCTACGAGCAGTACTTC	CAPGSQSYEQYF
TRBD2	TRBV25-1	TRBJ2-1	-	TGTGCCAGCAGTGATACACTAGCGGGGGAGCGCAATGAGCAGTTCTTC	CASSDTLAGERNEQFF
-	TRBV7-6	TRBJ1-1	once	TGTGCCAGCCATCAGGGAACGAACACTGAAGCTTTCTTT	CASHQGTNTEAFF
TRBD2	TRBV5-4	TRBJ2-3	-	TGTGCCAGCAGCACCTCTAGCGGGGTAACAGATACGCAGTATTTT	CASSTSSGVTDTQYF
-	TRBV14	TRBJ2-3	-	TGTGCCAGCAGCCAAGTCCCCCGCGGCCCTCGAGAAGATACGCAGTATTTT	CASSQVPRGPREDTQYF
TRBD1	TRBV28	TRBJ1-2	-	TGTGCCAGCAGACTAGGGGGCGCCCAGAATGGCTACACCTTC	CASRLGGAQNGYTF
TRBD1	TRBV5-1	TRBJ1-4	once	TGCGCCAGCAGACCGAACAGGGGGCCAAATGAAAAACTGTTTTTT	CASRPNRGPNEKLFF
-	TRBV5-5	TRBJ1-1	-	TGTGCCAGCAGCTTGGGGCTTCGGAACACTGAAGCTTTCTTT	CASSLGLRNTEAFF
TRBD2	TRBV6-5	TRBJ2-7	-	TGTGCCAGCAGATTACGGACTAGCGAAACCTACGAGCAGTACTTC	CASRLRTSETYEQYF